The 31 T cell receptor beta chains below all came from one sample that was sequenced in a study of T cells in localized non-small cell lung cancer. The method was immunoSEQ multiplex PCR; TCRdb's version includes in-frame clones alone and lacks a portion of them. Found here are tens of thousands of clones, 84% of them singletons; the top ten hold over 2.5%. The sequencing used peripheral blood, collected before any cancer treatment. Receptors were obtained from a man aged 35 to 69 with stage I lung adenocarcinoma.

Here the CDR3 DNA reads TGTGCCAGCAGCCCCCTGGGGAGGGGTACAGATACGCAGTATTTT. This sequence encodes CASSPLGRGTDTQYF. This chain connects TRBV6-5 to TRBJ2-3, with 7 bases identical to TRBD2. With 6 bases clipped from V and 3 bases from J, the junction kept 9 bases outside the gene matches. Germline V lookup: CDR1 MNHEY, CDR2 SVGAGI. The CDR3 consists of 15 residues.

The J gene is TRBJ1-3, the V gene TRBV30, with D unresolved. V was shortened by 2 bases and J by 2 bases, with 7 bases between the two germline ends. This CDR3 is 13 amino acids long. Germline V gene data show CDR1 as GTSNPN and CDR2 as SVGIG (reference sequence). The CDR3 is CAWSWAAGNTIYF. The CDR3 DNA reads TGTGCCTGGAGTTGGGCAGCTGGAAACACCATATATTTT.

This sequence joins TRBV30 and TRBJ2-1; TRBD1 is a possible D gene (5 bases). The germline gives CDR1 GTSNPN, CDR2 SVGIG (reference sequence). The V end was cut by 5 bases, the J end by 0 bases, with 8 bases between. There are 13 residues in the CDR3. In nucleotides, the CDR3 is TGTGCCTGGGGAAGGGGCTCCTACAATGAGCAGTTCTTC. This translates into CAWGRGSYNEQFF.

This clone was detected only once. The chain couples TRBV5-1 to TRBJ2-7, with TRBD1 matching 10 bases. Per germline, CDR1 SGHRS and CDR2 YFSETQ. This CDR3 contains 15 residues. The trim removed 0 bases at V and 5 bases at J, leaving 5 bases unmatched. CDR3 sequence: CASSLVGTGANEQYF. For the CDR3, the DNA is TGCGCCAGCAGCTTGGTGGGGACAGGGGCAAACGAGCAGTACTTC.

This rearrangement joins TRBV27 to TRBJ2-7, with TRBD2 matching over 7 bases. The CDR3 runs to 16 residues. V gave up 3 bases and J gave up 4 bases; unmatched junction bases: 12. Germline CDR1 and CDR2: MNHEY and SMNVEV (reference sequence). The CDR3 coding sequence is TGTGCCAGCAGTTTTGCTGGCGGGAGCGGGTCTTACGAGCAGTACTTC. Its protein is CASSFAGGSGSYEQYF.

The rearrangement uses TRBV19 and TRBJ1-5; D perhaps matches TRBD1 (6 bases). This CDR3 has 14 residues. Trimming removed 4 bases at V and 4 bases at J, with 11 bases between. Germline V CDR1 and CDR2: LNHDA, SQIVND (reference sequence). The DNA for the CDR3 is TGTGCCAGTAGTAGGGCAGGGGAAAATCAGCCCCAGCATTTT. It codes for CASSRAGENQPQHF.

The V and J genes are TRBV28 and TRBJ1-2; no firm D call. The germline gives CDR1 MDHEN, CDR2 SYDVKM. With 7 bases removed from V and 8 bases from J, the gap between germline ends came to 11 bases. CDR3 length: 11 amino acids. The CDR3 is CASTLGWGYTF. CDR3 coding DNA: TGTGCCAGCACCCTCGGTTGGGGCTACACCTTC.

V and J are TRBV19 and TRBJ2-5, with 8 positions matching TRBD2. Trimming cost V 4 bases and J 4 bases; bases outside gene matches: 5. The CDR3 runs to 14 residues. Looked up from germline, CDR1 is LNHDA and CDR2 is SQIVND (reference sequence). The CDR3 is CASSRGSGGETQYF. The CDR3 DNA reads as TGTGCCAGTAGTAGGGGGAGCGGGGGAGAGACCCAGTACTTC.

The chain joins TRBV6-6 to TRBJ1-2; D uncertain. Trimming shortened V by 2 bases and J by 4 bases, and 8 bases separated the two germline ends. The germline V gene has CDR1 MNHNY and CDR2 SVGAGI (reference sequence). This CDR3 region has 13 residues. The CDR3 spells CASSYTGVYGYTF. CDR3 DNA sequence: TGTGCCAGCAGTTACACCGGAGTCTATGGCTACACCTTC.

The chain carries TRBV6-6 and TRBJ2-7, with D unresolved. Germline V CDR1 and CDR2: MNHNY, SVGAGI (reference sequence). The length of the CDR3 is 15 residues. The V end was cut by 0 bases, the J end by 2 bases, with 11 bases between. CDR3: CASSYSRRVPYEQYF. CDR3 DNA sequence: TGTGCCAGCAGTTACTCGAGAAGGGTGCCCTACGAGCAGTACTTC.

This clone was seen a few times. The chain joins TRBV7-9 to TRBJ2-1; D might be TRBD1 (6 bases). Germline assignment: CDR1 SEHNR and CDR2 FQNEAQ (reference sequence). V lost 3 bases to trimming and J lost 16 bases, with 16 bases between them. This CDR3 is built from 12 residues. The CDR3 DNA reads TGTGCCAGCAGCTTGGTACAGGGTACAAGATTCTTC. Translated, it gives CASSLVQGTRFF. The whole variable domain, filled in from reference TRBV7-9 and TRBJ2-1, reads DTGVSQNPRHKITKRGQNVTFRCDPISEHNRLYWYRQTLGQGPEFLTYFQNEAQLEKSRLLSDRFSAERPKGSFSTLEIQRTEQGDSAMYLCASSLVQGTRFFGPGTRLTVL.

The J gene is TRBJ1-1, the V gene TRBV19; no clear D gene. The germline V gene has CDR1 LNHDA and CDR2 SQIVND (reference sequence). CDR3 length: 11 amino acids. The V and J ends lost 8 bases and 0 bases respectively, with 4 bases between them. CDR3 DNA: TGTGCCAGTTGGGTGAACACTGAAGCTTTCTTT. It is translated as CASWVNTEAFF.

This chain joins TRBV28 and TRBJ2-7, with 10 bases that match TRBD2. The CDR3 is made up of 14 amino acids. V dropped 10 bases and J dropped 2; count of bases not matched to a gene: 8. Germline CDR1 reads MDHEN; CDR2 reads SYDVKM. The CDR3 sequence is CATRLSGRAYEQYF. For the CDR3, the DNA is TGTGCCACTAGGCTAAGCGGGAGGGCCTACGAGCAGTACTTC.

The chain joins TRBV6-5 to TRBJ1-1; possibly TRBD1 for D (6 bases). This CDR3 contains 16 residues. The V and J ends lost 4 bases and 1 base respectively, with 16 bases between them. Germline CDR1 reads MNHEY; CDR2 reads SVGAGI. This CDR3 reads CASSFRRRTANTEAFF. The CDR3 DNA reads TGTGCCAGCAGTTTCCGTCGGAGGACAGCGAACACTGAAGCTTTCTTT.

V and J are TRBV6-6 and TRBJ2-3; 7 nucleotides line up with TRBD1. Germline CDR1 MNHNY, CDR2 SVGAGI (reference sequence). CDR3 length equals 15 residues. The trim removed 6 bases at V and 0 bases at J, leaving 6 bases unmatched. CDR3 in amino acids: CASRSGQKSTDTQYF. The CDR3 DNA follows: TGTGCCAGCAGGTCGGGACAGAAAAGCACAGATACGCAGTATTTT.

The V call is TRBV4-3, the J call TRBJ1-4; tentatively, D is TRBD1 (5 bases). Germline-derived CDR1 and CDR2 are LGHNA and YSLEER. This CDR3 region has 16 residues. The ends were cut back, 1 base at V and 7 bases at J, with 16 bases in the middle. CDR3 residues: CASSQVLPPRVEKLFF. The CDR3 region has the DNA TGCGCCAGCAGCCAAGTTCTGCCCCCCAGGGTTGAAAAACTGTTTTTT.

This sequence joins TRBV7-3 and TRBJ2-5; D unresolved. The CDR3 length is 14 residues. Trimming removed 2 bases from V and 5 bases from J, with 12 bases in between. Germline V gene sequence: CDR1 SGHTA, CDR2 FQGTGA. The CDR3 DNA sequence: TGTGCCAGCAGCTTAGTGCCCCTCTGGGAGACCCAGTACTTC. Its protein product is CASSLVPLWETQYF.

This chain uses TRBV6-1 with TRBJ2-1, with D perhaps TRBD1 or TRBD2 (5 bases each). The germline V and J ends were trimmed by 10 bases and 8 bases, with 18 bases remaining between them. Germline-derived CDR1 and CDR2 are MNHNS and SASEGT. This CDR3 comprises 13 residues. In DNA form, the CDR3 reads TGTGCCACCCCTGGGATTCGGGGCGATGAGCAGTTCTTC. Translated: CATPGIRGDEQFF.

V gene TRBV7-3 combines with J gene TRBJ2-5; D is perhaps TRBD2 (6 bases). Germline V gene sequence: CDR1 SGHTA, CDR2 FQGTGA. The germline V and J ends were trimmed by 2 bases and 4 bases, with 14 bases remaining between them. The CDR3 length is 15 residues. Here the CDR3 DNA reads TGTGCCAGCAGCTTATACGGGGGAGAGGGAGAGACCCAGTACTTC. It codes for CASSLYGGEGETQYF.

V and J are TRBV5-4 and TRBJ1-5; TRBD1 might be the D (6 bases). Germline loops: CDR1 SGHNT, CDR2 YYREEE (reference sequence). V lost 4 bases to trimming and J lost 4 bases, with 12 bases between them. The length of the CDR3 is 14 residues. CDR3 coding DNA: TGTGCCAGCAGCACTACAGGGCGGAATCAGCCCCAGCATTTT. Translation gives CASSTTGRNQPQHF.

V and J are TRBV7-2 and TRBJ1-5; D is uncertain. Trimming shortened V by 5 bases and J by 0 bases, and 8 bases separated the two germline ends. This CDR3 is 14 amino acids long. Germline V lookup: CDR1 SGHTA, CDR2 FQGNSA. DNA of the CDR3: TGTGCCAGCAGCCCAAGGGCTAGCAATCAGCCCCAGCATTTT. It translates to CASSPRASNQPQHF.

This CDR3 is CASSPLRTSGRVDEQYF. The CDR3 coding sequence is TGCGCCAGCAGTCCCCTCAGAACTAGCGGGAGAGTCGACGAGCAGTACTTC. This chain uses TRBV23-1 with TRBJ2-7, with 11 bases matching TRBD2. TRBV23-1 is filed as an ORF, its function uncertain. Trimming took 4 bases from V and 5 from J; bases not matched to a gene: 13. The CDR3 loop spans 17 amino acids.

The rearrangement links TRBV10-3 to TRBJ2-6, with D possibly being TRBD1 (5 bases). Germline loops: CDR1 ENHRY, CDR2 SYGVKD. Trimming removed 5 bases from V and 0 bases from J, with 8 bases in between. This CDR3 is 15 amino acids long. The CDR3 here is CAISRQTSGANVLTF. For the CDR3, the DNA is TGTGCCATCAGTCGACAGACCTCTGGGGCCAACGTCCTGACTTTC.

This chain links TRBV6-1 with TRBJ2-7; D perhaps matches TRBD1 (5 bases). The V and J ends lost 3 bases and 5 bases respectively, with 14 bases between them. Per germline, CDR1 MNHNS and CDR2 SASEGT. The CDR3 has 14 amino acids. CDR3: CASSDQGVIDEQYF. The DNA of the CDR3 is TGTGCCAGCAGTGACCAGGGTGTAATCGACGAGCAGTACTTC.

The chain recombines TRBV2 with TRBJ2-5; D remains unclear. The germline V gene has CDR1 SNHLY and CDR2 FYNNEI. There are 14 residues in the CDR3. The V and J ends lost 4 bases and 4 bases respectively, with 13 bases between them. CDR3 in DNA: TGTGCCAGCAGTGCGGATTCAAGAAGAGAGACCCAGTACTTC. It encodes CASSADSRRETQYF.

The gene calls are TRBV2 and TRBJ1-2; D uncertain. This CDR3 region has 12 residues. Germline lookup yields CDR1 SNHLY and CDR2 FYNNEI. The germline V and J ends were trimmed by 3 bases and 2 bases, with 4 bases remaining between them. The CDR3, as DNA: TGTGCCAGCAGTGACGGAAACTATGGCTACACCTTC. Translating it yields CASSDGNYGYTF.

The chain has TRBV5-6 and TRBJ1-1; the match to TRBD1 covers 7 bases. Germline V gene data show CDR1 as SGHDT and CDR2 as YYEEEE. The CDR3 consists of 13 residues. Germline trimming cut 3 bases from V and 8 bases from J; bases unmatched to any gene: 7. In DNA form, the CDR3 reads TGTGCCAGCAGCTCCGGGACAGAGCCCGAAGCTTTCTTT. Translated, it gives CASSSGTEPEAFF.

The gene calls are TRBV28 and TRBJ2-7; 9 bases are a match to TRBD1. The CDR3 extends over 15 amino acids. J lost 1 base, V lost 5 bases, and 6 bases had no gene match. Per the germline V gene, CDR1 is MDHEN and CDR2 is SYDVKM. The CDR3 is CASSETGTGSYEQYF. CDR3 nucleotide sequence: TGTGCCAGCAGTGAGACCGGGACAGGGTCCTACGAGCAGTACTTC.

The V call is TRBV5-1, the J call TRBJ1-4; no firm D call. Germline CDR1 is SGHRS and CDR2 is YFSETQ. The CDR3 consists of 19 residues. V was cut by 4 bases and J by 4 bases, with 26 bases left in between. CDR3 loop: CASSPSRQPSTRFNEKLFF. CDR3 DNA: TGCGCCAGCAGCCCCTCTCGACAACCCTCTACTCGTTTTAATGAAAAACTGTTTTTT.

This clone has just one count. CDR3 nucleotides: TGTGCCAGCAGCCGAGGATGGGGTCAGCCCCAGCATTTT. This sequence encodes CASSRGWGQPQHF. The chain recombines TRBV5-6 with TRBJ1-5; D gene ambiguous. The CDR3 has 13 amino acids. V was clipped by 4 bases and J by 6 bases, with 11 bases between them. Germline lookup yields CDR1 SGHDT and CDR2 YYEEEE.

The chain employs TRBV7-9 and TRBJ1-2; D uncertain. CDR3 length: 16 residues. CDR1 is SEHNR, CDR2 FQNEAQ, per germline (reference sequence). V lost 0 bases and J 0 bases, leaving 11 bases between the germline ends. CDR3 protein: CASSLAAGTANYGYTF. The CDR3 coding sequence is TGTGCCAGCAGCTTAGCGGCAGGAACCGCTAACTATGGCTACACCTTC.